This T cell receptor (beta chain) was observed in a study of blood T cell repertoires in COVID-19. Study-wide background: T cells, B-cell-depleted T cells, or PBMCs provided the cDNA or gDNA that served as material.

In germline, CDR1 is SNHLY, CDR2 FYNNEI. The CDR3 length is 13 residues. Trimming left V 8 bases short and J 11 bases short, with 19 bases between. Authors' data handling: Amplification of reference gene primers provided the estimated nucleated cell counts. Some clones are missing from TCRdb's copy, which holds only in-frame ones; the method was immunoSEQ multiplex PCR. The V and J calls and clone size were taken over from that table, and D and trimming were inferred from the DNA. The sample lists 210,000 or so clones, 88% occurring once. The sequence was collected from a man aged 18-30 years with active or convalescent COVID-19. The genes are TRBV2 and TRBJ1-3, with D uncertain. The sample was peripheral blood. The chain's CDR3 is CASGPPALSPIYF. The CDR3 nucleotides are TGTGCCAGCGGGCCACCGGCGTTAAGCCCCATATATTTT.